This is a list of T cell receptor beta chains from one sample in a study of T cell responses to AZD1222 COVID-19 vaccine. Data came from immunoSEQ multiplex PCR; TCRdb stores just in-frame clones and leaves some out. The sample holds roughly 160,000 clones, 93% seen once. The starting material was peripheral blood, obtained on day 0 of AZD1222 vaccination. The receptor source for this set is an adult in good health. The CDR3 runs from the conserved cysteine through the conserved F or W.

>TRBJ2-5|TRBV11-1
CASSPSPSQETQYF
>TRBJ2-7|TRBV28
CASSLGTYEQYF
>TRBJ1-5|TRBV11-2
CASSLIEDSAQHF
>TRBJ2-2|TRBV5-1
CASSLRSGTSGGNTGELFF
>TRBJ1-2|TRBV7-2
CASSVTGGTWYGYTF
>TRBJ2-1|TRBV10-2
CASWGGEQFF
>TRBJ1-2|TRBV3-1/TRBV3-2
CASSQDVGGPIGYTF
>TRBJ1-1|TRBV28
CASRPWTVMNTEAFF
>TRBJ1-5|TRBV3-1/TRBV3-2
CASSLGTQYSNQPQHF
>TRBJ1-4|TRBV2
CASTSKREKLFF
>TRBJ1-2|TRBV9
CASSPHHNRLHGYTF
>TRBJ2-5|TRBV7-2
CASRPGSSSGGRGETQYF
>TRBJ1-1|TRBV4-1
CASSLLGGKGASMNTEAFF
>TRBJ2-2|TRBV7-8
CASSQQGAPIGELFF
>TRBJ1-1|TRBV7-9
CASSSQSRDTEAFF
>TRBJ1-4|TRBV28
CASSSSTGGGEKLFF
>TRBJ1-6|TRBV3-1/TRBV3-2
CASSQGGQNSPLHF
>TRBJ1-2|TRBV19
CASSIARERDYGYTF
>TRBJ2-7|TRBV6-2/TRBV6-3
CASSTRLAGALIYEQYF
>TRBJ2-1|TRBV4-1
CASSQDLAGASNEQFF
>TRBJ1-6|TRBV2
CASRPGTTGTANNSPLHF
>TRBJ1-5|TRBV2
CASRATGAPQHF
>TRBJ1-5|TRBV19
CASSIYSHQPQHF
>TRBJ1-2|TRBV6-5
CASSYGAGGNYGYTF
>TRBJ2-3|TRBV9
CASSVEGLSRDTQYF
>TRBJ1-5|TRBV19
CASSTYRGSNQPQHF
>TRBJ1-4|TRBV4-2
CASSHPGQGLVGEKLFF
>TRBJ1-4|TRBV18
CASSGPGTGNEKLFF
>TRBJ1-6|TRBV28
CASRKGRDRVNSPLHF
>TRBJ2-7|TRBV2
CASGTRLTYEQYF
>TRBJ2-3|TRBV2
CATLKKLIGTGSEDTQYF
>TRBJ2-5|TRBV24-1
CATGGDRGRKETQYF
>TRBJ1-2|TRBV7-2
CASSLDGSYGYTF
>TRBJ2-7|TRBV27
CASRKIRGQAYEQYF
>TRBJ1-5|TRBV28
CASSPDGFRYSNQPQHF
>TRBJ2-5|TRBV30
CAGGTLETQYF
>TRBJ1-1|TRBV14
CASSQEGGDARTEAFF
>TRBJ2-7|TRBV30
CAWSVKTGRSYEQYF